This TCR beta chain was identified during a study of early T cells in non-severe SARS-CoV-2 infection. The CDR3 runs 11 residues. Germline CDR1 LGHNT, CDR2 FRNRAP. This clonotype was detected many times. At one of its ends the junction is not consistent with the germline gene, which may arise from a read error. Individual cDNA molecules received unique molecular identifiers during library preparation. TCRdb re-derived calls from the 5' RACE reads in MiXCR, one entry per CDR3 protein. The table records 65,000 to 80,000 distinct CDR3 sequences, 13% of them present only once. Material for sequencing was whole blood. The chain joins TRBV12-5 to TRBJ2-7, with D possibly being TRBD2 (6 bases). The origin of this receptor is an adult who was a healthcare worker with PCR-confirmed SARS-CoV-2 infection or an uninfected control (not recorded which). The CDR3 DNA sequence: TGTGCTAGTGGTTTGGGACGGGACTTCCAGTTC. It translates to CASGLGRDFQF.